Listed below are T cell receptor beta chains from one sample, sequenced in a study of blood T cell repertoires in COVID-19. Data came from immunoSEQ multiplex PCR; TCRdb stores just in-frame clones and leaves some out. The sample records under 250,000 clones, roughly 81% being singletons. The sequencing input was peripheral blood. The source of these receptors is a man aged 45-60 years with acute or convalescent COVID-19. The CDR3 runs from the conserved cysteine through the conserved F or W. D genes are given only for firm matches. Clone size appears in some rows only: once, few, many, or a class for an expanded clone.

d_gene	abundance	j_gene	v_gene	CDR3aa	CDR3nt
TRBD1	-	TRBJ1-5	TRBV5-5	CASSYRQGSNQPQHF	TGTGCCAGCAGCTACCGACAGGGTAGCAATCAGCCCCAGCATTTT
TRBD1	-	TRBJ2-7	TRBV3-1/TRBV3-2	CASSLRGRGSYEQYF	TGTGCCAGCAGCCTAAGGGGCAGGGGGTCCTACGAGCAGTACTTC
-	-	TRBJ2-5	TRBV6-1	CASSEVWGGVETQYF	TGTGCCAGCAGTGAAGTATGGGGGGGCGTGGAGACCCAGTACTTC
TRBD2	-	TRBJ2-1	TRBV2	CASSGGLAVNEQFF	TGTGCCAGCAGTGGGGGACTAGCGGTGAATGAGCAGTTCTTC
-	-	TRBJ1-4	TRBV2	CASSAVGQANEKLFF	TGTGCCAGCAGTGCGGTGGGGCAAGCTAATGAAAAACTGTTTTTT
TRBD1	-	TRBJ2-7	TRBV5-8	CASSKWTGGHEQYF	TGTGCCAGCAGCAAGTGGACAGGGGGCCACGAGCAGTACTTC
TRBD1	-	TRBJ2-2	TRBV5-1	CASSPDRASGELFF	TGCGCCAGCAGCCCGGACAGGGCCAGCGGGGAGCTGTTTTTT
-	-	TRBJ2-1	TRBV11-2	CASSLGRDSSYNEQFF	TGTGCCAGCAGCTTAGGCCGAGACAGCTCCTACAATGAGCAGTTCTTC
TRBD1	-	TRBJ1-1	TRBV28	CASRLDRGRATEAFF	TGTGCCAGCAGACTCGACAGGGGGCGGGCCACTGAAGCTTTCTTT
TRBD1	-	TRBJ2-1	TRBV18	CASSPDRGRPVEQFF	TGTGCCAGCTCACCGGACAGGGGTCGCCCCGTTGAGCAGTTCTTC
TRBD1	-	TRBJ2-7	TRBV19	CASSGGTGGFYEQYF	TGTGCCAGTAGTGGAGGGACAGGGGGCTTTTACGAGCAGTACTTC
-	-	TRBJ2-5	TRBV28	CASSFNRLKRSQYF	TGTGCCAGCAGTTTTAACAGGCTCAAGAGGTCCCAGTACTTC
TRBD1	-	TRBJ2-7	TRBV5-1	CASSLAGGLSSYEQYF	TGCGCCAGCAGCTTGGCAGGGGGTTTGAGCTCCTACGAGCAGTACTTC
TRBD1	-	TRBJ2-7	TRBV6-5	CASGQGLSYEQYF	TGTGCCAGCGGACAGGGGTTATCCTACGAGCAGTACTTC
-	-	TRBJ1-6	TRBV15	CATSRVRENSPLHF	TGTGCCACCAGCAGAGTAAGGGAGAATTCACCCCTCCACTTT
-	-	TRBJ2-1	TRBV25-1	CASRPDREGNEQFF	TGTGCCAGCAGACCGGACAGGGAGGGGAATGAGCAGTTCTTC
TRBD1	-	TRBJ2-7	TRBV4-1	CASSQHPGGEYEQYF	TGCGCCAGCAGCCAGCACCCAGGGGGCGAGTACGAGCAGTACTTC
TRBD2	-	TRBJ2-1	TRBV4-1	CASSQRTSGRAGNEQFF	TGCGCCAGCAGCCAACGGACTAGCGGGAGGGCAGGGAATGAGCAGTTCTTC
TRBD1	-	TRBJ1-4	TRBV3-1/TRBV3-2	CASSQGQGAAEKLFF	TGTGCCAGCAGCCAAGGACAGGGGGCCGCTGAAAAACTGTTTTTT
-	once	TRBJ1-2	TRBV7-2	CASSLRGGGAGALYGYTF	TGTGCCAGCAGCTTAAGGGGAGGAGGGGCGGGGGCCCTTTATGGCTACACCTTC